The clone carrying this T cell receptor beta chain was found once. Original handling: Counts of nucleated cells, estimated from reference gene primer amplification, were obtained. This table comes from immunoSEQ multiplex PCR, and its TCRdb copy is limited to in-frame clones, with some not included. That table supplies the V and J calls and clone size; D and trimming were determined from the DNA. The sample has a few hundred thousand clones; roughly 84% are singletons. This sample stems from a study of blood T cell repertoires in COVID-19. Turning to the study itself: Spain, Italy and the United States supplied samples that represented acute and convalescent COVID-19.

Germline lookup yields CDR1 SGDLS and CDR2 YYNGEE. V shed 3 bases, J shed 3 bases, and the junction held 3 bases outside the gene matches. The CDR3 covers 14 residues. The V and J genes are TRBV9 and TRBJ1-5, with TRBD1 identical over 7 bases. This TCR derives from a woman aged 18-29 years with acute or convalescent COVID-19. Sequencing was done on a sample of peripheral blood. CDR3 DNA: TGTGCCAGCAGCGACGGGACAGACAATCAGCCCCAGCATTTT. This sequence encodes CASSDGTDNQPQHF.